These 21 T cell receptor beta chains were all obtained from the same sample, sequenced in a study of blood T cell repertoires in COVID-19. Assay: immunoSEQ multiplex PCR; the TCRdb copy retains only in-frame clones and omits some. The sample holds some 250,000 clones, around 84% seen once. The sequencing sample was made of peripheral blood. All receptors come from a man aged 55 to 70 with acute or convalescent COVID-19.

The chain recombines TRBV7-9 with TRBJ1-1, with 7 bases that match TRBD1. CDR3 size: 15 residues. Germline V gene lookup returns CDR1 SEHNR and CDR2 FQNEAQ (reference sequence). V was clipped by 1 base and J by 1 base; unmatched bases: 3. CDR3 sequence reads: CASSLGQGTNTEAFF. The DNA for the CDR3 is TGTGCCAGCAGCTTAGGACAGGGAACGAACACTGAAGCTTTCTTT. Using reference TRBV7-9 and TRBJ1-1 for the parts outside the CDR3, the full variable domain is DTGVSQNPRHKITKRGQNVTFRCDPISEHNRLYWYRQTLGQGPEFLTYFQNEAQLEKSRLLSDRFSAERPKGSFSTLEIQRTEQGDSAMYLCASSLGQGTNTEAFFGQGTRLTVV.

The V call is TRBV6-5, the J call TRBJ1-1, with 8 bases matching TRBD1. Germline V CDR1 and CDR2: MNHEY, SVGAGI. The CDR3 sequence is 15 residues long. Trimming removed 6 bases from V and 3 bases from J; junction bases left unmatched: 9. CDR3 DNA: TGTGCCAGCAGCCCCACAGGACAGGGTCACACTGAAGCTTTCTTT. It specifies CASSPTGQGHTEAFF.

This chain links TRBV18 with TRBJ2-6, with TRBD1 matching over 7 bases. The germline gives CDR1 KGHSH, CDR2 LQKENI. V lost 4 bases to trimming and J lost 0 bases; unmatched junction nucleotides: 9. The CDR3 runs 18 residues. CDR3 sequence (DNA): TGTGCCAGCTCACGGACGGGACAGAGTTCCTCTGGGGCCAACGTCCTGACTTTC. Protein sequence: CASSRTGQSSSGANVLTF.

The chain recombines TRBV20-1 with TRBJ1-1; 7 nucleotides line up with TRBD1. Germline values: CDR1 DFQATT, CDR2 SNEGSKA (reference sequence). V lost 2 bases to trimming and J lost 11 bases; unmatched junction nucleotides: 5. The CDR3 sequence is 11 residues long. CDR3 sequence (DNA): TGCAGTGCTAGAACCGGACAGGTGGCTTTCTTT. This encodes CSARTGQVAFF.

The CDR3 nucleotides read TGTGCCAGCAGCCGATTAGCGGGAGAGGGAGATACGCAGTATTTT. This sequence encodes CASSRLAGEGDTQYF. The gene calls are TRBV11-2 and TRBJ2-3, with 9 bases identical to TRBD2. Trimming cost V 5 bases and J 5 bases; bases outside gene matches: 8. The germline V gene encodes CDR1 SGHAT and CDR2 FQNNGV. The CDR3 is 15 residues long.

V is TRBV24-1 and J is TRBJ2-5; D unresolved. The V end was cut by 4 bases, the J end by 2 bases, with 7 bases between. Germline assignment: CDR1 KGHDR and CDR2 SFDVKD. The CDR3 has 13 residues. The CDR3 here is CATSEGSQETQYF. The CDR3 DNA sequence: TGTGCCACCAGTGAGGGCTCTCAAGAGACCCAGTACTTC.

CDR3 region: CASSQDTAGGYEQYF. The CDR3 nucleotides read TGCGCCAGCAGCCAAGATACGGCGGGGGGCTACGAGCAGTACTTC. This chain connects TRBV4-3 to TRBJ2-7; 8 nucleotides align to TRBD2. The CDR3 covers 15 residues. In germline, CDR1 is LGHNA, CDR2 YSLEER. V trimming: 0 bases; J trimming: 3 bases; junction bases outside the gene matches: 4.

CDR3 sequence (DNA): TGCAGCGTTGAAGATCAGGGGGTTCTCTCCTACAATGAGCAGTTCTTC. It translates to CSVEDQGVLSYNEQFF. This chain uses TRBV29-1 with TRBJ2-1, with 7 bases lining up with TRBD1. The CDR3 extends over 16 amino acids. The germline CDR1 and CDR2 sequences are SQVTM and ANQGSEA. The trim removed 0 bases at V and 0 bases at J, leaving 5 bases unmatched.

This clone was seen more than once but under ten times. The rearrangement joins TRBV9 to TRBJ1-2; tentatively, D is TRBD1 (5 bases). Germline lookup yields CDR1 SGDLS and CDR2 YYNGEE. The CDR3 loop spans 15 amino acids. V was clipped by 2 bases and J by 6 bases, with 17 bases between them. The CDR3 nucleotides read TGTGCCAGCAGCGTGGCAGGGAGGAGATTCGATGGCTACACCTTC. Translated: CASSVAGRRFDGYTF.

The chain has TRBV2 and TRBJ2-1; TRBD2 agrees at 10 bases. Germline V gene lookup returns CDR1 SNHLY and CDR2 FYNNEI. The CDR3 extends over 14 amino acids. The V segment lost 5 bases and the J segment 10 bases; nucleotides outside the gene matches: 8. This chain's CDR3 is CASSFWTSGAEQFF. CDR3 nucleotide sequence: TGTGCCAGCAGTTTTTGGACTAGCGGAGCCGAGCAGTTCTTC. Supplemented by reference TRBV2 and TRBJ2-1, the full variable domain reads EPEVTQTPSHQVTQMGQEVILRCVPISNHLYFYWYRQILGQKVEFLVSFYNNEISEKSEIFDDQFSVERPDGSNFTLKIRSTKLEDSAMYFCASSFWTSGAEQFFGPGTRLTVL.

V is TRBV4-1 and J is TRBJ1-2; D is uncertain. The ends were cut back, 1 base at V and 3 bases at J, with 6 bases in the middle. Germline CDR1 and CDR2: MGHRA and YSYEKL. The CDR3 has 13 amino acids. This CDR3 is CASSQGSDYGYTF. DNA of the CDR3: TGCGCCAGCAGCCAAGGCAGCGACTATGGCTACACCTTC.

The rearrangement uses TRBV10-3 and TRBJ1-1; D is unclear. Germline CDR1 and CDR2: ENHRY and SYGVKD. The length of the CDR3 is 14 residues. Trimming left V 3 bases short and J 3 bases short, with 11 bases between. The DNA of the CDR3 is TGTGCCATCAGTGAAAGGCCCGGGGACACTGAAGCTTTCTTT. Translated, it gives CAISERPGDTEAFF.

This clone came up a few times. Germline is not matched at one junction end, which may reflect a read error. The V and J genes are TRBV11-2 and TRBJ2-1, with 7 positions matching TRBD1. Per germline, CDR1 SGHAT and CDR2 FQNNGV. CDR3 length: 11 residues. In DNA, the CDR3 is TGTGCCAGCAGCTTCCGGACAGGTCTCGTCTTC. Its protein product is CASSFRTGLVF.

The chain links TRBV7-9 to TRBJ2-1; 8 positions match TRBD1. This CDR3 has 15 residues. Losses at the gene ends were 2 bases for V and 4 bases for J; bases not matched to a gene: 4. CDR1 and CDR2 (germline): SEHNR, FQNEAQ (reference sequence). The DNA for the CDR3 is TGTGCCAGCAGCTTAAGGGGACAGGAATACAATGAGCAGTTCTTC. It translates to CASSLRGQEYNEQFF.

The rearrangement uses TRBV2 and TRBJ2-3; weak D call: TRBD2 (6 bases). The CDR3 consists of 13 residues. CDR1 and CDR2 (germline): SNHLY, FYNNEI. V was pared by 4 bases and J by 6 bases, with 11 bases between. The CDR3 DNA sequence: TGTGCCAGCAGTGGAGGGGAGGTCGATACGCAGTATTTT. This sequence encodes CASSGGEVDTQYF.

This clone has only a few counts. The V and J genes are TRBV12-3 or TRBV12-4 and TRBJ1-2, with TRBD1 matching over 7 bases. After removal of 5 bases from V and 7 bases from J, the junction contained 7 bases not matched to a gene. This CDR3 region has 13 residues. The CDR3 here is CASSTGTAGGYTF. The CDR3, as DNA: TGTGCCAGCAGTACCGGGACAGCGGGTGGCTACACCTTC.

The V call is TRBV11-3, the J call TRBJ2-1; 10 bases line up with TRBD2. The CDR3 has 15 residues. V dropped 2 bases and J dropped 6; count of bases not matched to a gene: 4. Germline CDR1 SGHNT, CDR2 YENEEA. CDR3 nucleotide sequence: TGTGCCAGCAGCTTATCCCCTAGCGGGAGCAATGAGCAGTTCTTC. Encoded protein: CASSLSPSGSNEQFF.

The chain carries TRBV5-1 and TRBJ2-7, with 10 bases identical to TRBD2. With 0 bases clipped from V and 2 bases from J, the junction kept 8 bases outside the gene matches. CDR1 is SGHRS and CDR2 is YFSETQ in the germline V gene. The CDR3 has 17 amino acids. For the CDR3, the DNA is TGCGCCAGCAGCTTGGAGTCTAGCGGGAGCCCCCCCTACGAGCAGTACTTC. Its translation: CASSLESSGSPPYEQYF. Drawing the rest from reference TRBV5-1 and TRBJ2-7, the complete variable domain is KAGVTQTPRYLIKTRGQQVTLSCSPISGHRSVSWYQQTPGQGLQFLFEYFSETQRNKGNFPGRFSGRQFSNSRSEMNVSTLELGDSALYLCASSLESSGSPPYEQYFGPGTRLTVT.

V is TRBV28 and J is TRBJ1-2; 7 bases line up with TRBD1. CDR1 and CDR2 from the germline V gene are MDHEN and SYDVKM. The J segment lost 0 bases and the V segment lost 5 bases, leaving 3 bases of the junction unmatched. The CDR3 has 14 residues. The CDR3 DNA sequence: TGTGCCAGCAGTCTACAGGGGTCTAACTATGGCTACACCTTC. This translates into CASSLQGSNYGYTF.

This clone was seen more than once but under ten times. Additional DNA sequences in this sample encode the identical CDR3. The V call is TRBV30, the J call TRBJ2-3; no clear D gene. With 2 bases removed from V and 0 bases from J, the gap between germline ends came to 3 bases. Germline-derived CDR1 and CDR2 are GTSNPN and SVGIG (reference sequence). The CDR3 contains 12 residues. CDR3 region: CAWSLSTDTQYF. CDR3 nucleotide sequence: TGTGCCTGGAGTCTCAGCACAGATACGCAGTATTTT.

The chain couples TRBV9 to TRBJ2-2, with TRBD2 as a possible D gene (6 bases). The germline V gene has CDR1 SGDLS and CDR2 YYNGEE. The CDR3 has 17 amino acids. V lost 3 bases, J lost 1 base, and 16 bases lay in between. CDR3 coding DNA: TGTGCCAGCAGCGGACGAGTGGTAGCGGAGAACACCGGGGAGCTGTTTTTT. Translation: CASSGRVVAENTGELFF.